Below, one T cell receptor (beta chain) is given with its context. No antigen is known for it. No much larger clonotype is one base removed from it; base qualities were not supplied. These data originate in a study of cytomegalovirus exposure and HLA in healthy donors (dated by TCRdb to 2016 to 2017). About the investigation overall: An earlier analysis of roughly 570 of the donors reported over 250 Gb of sequence data and approximately 120 million unique TCR beta sequences obtained from around 180 million T cells. Roughly 300 gigabases of sequencing data and 70 million to 95 million unique TCR sequences made up an early release that covered under 750 HLA-typed donors. Of the 398 genotyped donors, about 80% fell in the genetic ancestry cluster associated with self-reported Caucasian donors. The study aimed to test whether signatures of past pathogen exposure could be identified by cataloging public T cell receptors. The study used immunosequencing to profile the T cell repertoires of several hundred subjects and linked those repertoires to cytomegalovirus serostatus. Besides the first cohort of more than 650 subjects, a separate validation cohort made up of some 110 different subjects was used. The study combined high-throughput TCR immunosequencing, statistical association of individual TCRs with disease status, and machine learning to predict cytomegalovirus infection status. A later analysis re-analyzed previously published TCR beta repertoires from about 600 donors and added high-resolution HLA genotyping to study TCR occurrence patterns. The later analysis used no new phenotypic data to find candidate immune exposures, relying instead on TCR beta sequences and their occurrence across donors. An earlier analysis of several hundred of the donors applied high-throughput TCR beta sequencing to assess whether each TCR beta V gene segment acted as functional or pseudogenic. Alongside the repertoire data, information on donor age, sex, ethnicity and CMV serostatus was compiled. In a later genetic analysis, genome-wide SNP genotypes for about three fifths of the 666 donors were used, and that subset was treated as a discovery cohort. All discovery cohort repertoires had been generated on a single sequencing platform. HLA typing covered class I and class II loci at four-digit resolution. Typing coverage differed by locus: A, B, C, DRB1 and DQB1 were typed in roughly 629-630 donors, DQA1 in about 500, DPA1 in around 610, and DPB1 in 450 to 490. Because of strong linkage in the cohort, roughly five DR-DQ haplotypes were treated as single units for association and clustering. Among some 400 genotyped donors of the cohort, an average of approximately 230,000 unique TCR beta nucleotide sequences were sequenced per donor, around 20% of them non-productive.

The cohort comprised fewer than 750 healthy bone marrow donors. Cohort members were all nominally healthy when sampled, although unrecorded immune exposures were likely present. The donor tested CMV seropositive, placing the donor among the 290 or so seropositive members of the cohort. A peripheral blood sample was provided by each donor, and peripheral blood mononuclear cells were used for TCR beta sequencing. The Qiagen DNeasy Blood Extraction Kit was used to extract genomic DNA from the blood cell samples. The paper's findings and limits, for the study overall: A further reported finding was that TCR beta sequences accurately predicted the HLA-A and HLA-B alleles for most subjects in the first cohort. Approximately 16 rarely observed V segments, including chromosome 9 orphons, were excluded from the earlier analysis of about 600 of the donors because counts were too low. A later analysis reported that several top co-occurrence clusters appeared linked to parvovirus B19, influenza, CMV and Epstein-Barr virus. Across donors, most TCR sequences were observed very rarely, whereas some public TCRs were present in many individuals. In a later analysis, HLA-associated TCR beta chains showed more clonal expansion and lower generation probabilities than non-associated chains that were equally common. In a later analysis, 16,951 TCR beta sequences were associated with specific HLA alleles at a false discovery rate of 0.05. Strong co-occurrence of HLA alleles, especially DR and DQ, made assigning TCR associations to individual alleles difficult. In vitro tests confirmed that a few of the cytomegalovirus-associated TCR beta chains recognize cytomegalovirus antigens. Correlated functional status among segregating V segments might be attributable to linkage disequilibrium, but an unknown experimental factor could not be ruled out. CMV serostatus was the only immune exposure information available for the cohort. Presence/absence analyses assumed roughly uniform sequencing depth across donors, an assumption that may not hold. A later analysis found that most CMV-associated TCR beta chains appeared HLA-restricted, with HLA associations seemingly driven largely by CMV exposure. Only TCR beta chains were sequenced in this cohort, and the absence of alpha or paired-chain data limited detectable features. The sequencing pipeline was judged likely to have produced a cluster of highly shared sequence variants as a technical artifact. It was suggested by the authors that the approach could potentially be generalized to other disease states and immunological phenotypes. The study listed over 150 TCR beta chains as associated with cytomegalovirus. Because HLA typing was unavailable for some donors at each locus, only the typed subset was used in association tests. A later analysis found that TCR association rates varied across HLA loci, with DRB1 alleles showing the most associated TCRs and HLA-C alleles the fewest. Broadly in line with IMGT annotations, most TCR beta V segments showed up in productive rearrangements about 87% or about 30% of the time in an earlier analysis of under 700 of the donors. In a later genetic analysis, a missense DCLRE1C variant was associated with V-gene and J-gene trimming of TCR beta chains, and the association was replicated in an independent cohort. The classifier was reported to diagnose cytomegalovirus status with high specificity and sensitivity in both the original and validation cohorts. Compared with the 666-donor mean, donors in an Asian-associated ancestry cluster had fewer N-insertions in productive TCRs, according to a later genetic analysis.

Library construction relied on the immunoSEQ multiplex PCR assay. The multiplex PCR relied on a mix of 60 forward primers for TCR Vbeta segments and 13 reverse primers for TCR Jbeta segments. Amplification of the CDR3 region of rearranged TCR beta genes was performed with a multiplex PCR assay on genomic DNA. Amplified TCR beta libraries were sequenced as 87-base-pair reads on the Illumina HiSeq System. As for the original processing: A later analysis counted about 80 million unique TCR beta chains across the 600 to 850 repertoires, and 9.5 million to 11 million of these chains were shared by at least two donors. Raw reads were error-corrected and collapsed into unique sequences by a nearest-neighbor algorithm in which closely related sequences were merged to remove PCR and sequencing errors. V, D and J gene segments were assigned by aligning CDR3 sequences to IMGT reference sequences. For a sequence to be retained, a match of at least six nucleotides to both a V gene segment and a J gene segment was required. Rearrangements were classified as productive when the CDR3 lacked stop codons and remained in frame with V and J, and all other rearrangements were classified as non-productive. Following IMGT convention, CDR3 was defined as the stretch from the second conserved V-encoded cysteine up to the conserved J-encoded phenylalanine. Sequences without an unambiguous match to a single V gene segment were excluded from the earlier analysis of over 500 of the donors. An earlier analysis of under 750 of the donors called V segments functional above 56.7% productive rearrangements and segregating when the between-donor standard deviation exceeded 5%. A statistical classification framework was developed to diagnose cytomegalovirus status using the catalog of TCR beta chain sequences. A later analysis assigned V and J genes by comparing TCR nucleotide sequences with IMGT/GENE-DB human TR gene sequences. In a later analysis, CDR3 sequences and most-parsimonious VDJ recombination scenarios were assigned using the TCRdist pipeline. A later analysis defined each TCR beta chain by its CDR3 amino acid sequence plus V-gene family, and excluded reads lacking a unique V-gene family. As a way to deal with suspected cross-contamination and a sequencing artifact, a later analysis dropped roughly 620 nucleotide sequences that were highly shared and had low generation probability. A later analysis calculated a clonal expansion index for each public chain from normalized within-repertoire ranks of inferred template counts. In a later analysis, generation probabilities were computed using a VDJ recombination model fitted to out-of-frame rearrangements, and the results were checked against IGoR. A later analysis scored TCR-TCR, TCR-HLA and TCR-CMV co-occurrence with hypergeometric tests, applying a repertoire-size bias correction to TCR pairs. In a later analysis, false discovery rates were estimated by permuting HLA or CMV assignments 20 times. A later analysis grouped co-occurring TCRs with DBSCAN, adding TCRdist sequence similarity when clustering within HLA-allele-positive subsets. Repertoires with fewer than 30,000 or more than 120,000 public chains were left out of co-occurrence clustering, as were about five repertoires with anomalous nucleotide sharing. The immuneACCESS repertoire file appears here via TCRdb, limited to in-frame rearrangements. These files lack a portion of the clones; in checked studies, under half of the deficit traces to unresolved V genes, and the cause of the others is not known. The V and J calls and the clone size are those of that table, but D and trimming were determined from the DNA. This sample comprises about 160,000 clones, roughly 82% of them detected only once. About 10% of the sample lies in the top ten.

The sequence was collected from a man aged 45-60 years in good health and CMV-seropositive. Sequences were obtained from PBMCs.

CDR3 sequence: CSVVPDRANNEQFF. The DNA reads TGCAGCGTTGTTCCGGACAGGGCGAACAATGAGCAGTTCTTC. The V and J segments used are TRBV29-1 and TRBJ2-1; 8 bases in the middle match TRBD1. Counted from cysteine to phenylalanine, this CDR3 has 14 amino acids. Just the 42-base CDR3 DNA is kept, in frame starting at base 1. Trimming takes 4 bases off V and 5 bases off J; junction bases not matched to a gene: 7. In the germline V gene, CDR1 corresponds to SQVTM and CDR2 to ANQGSEA.